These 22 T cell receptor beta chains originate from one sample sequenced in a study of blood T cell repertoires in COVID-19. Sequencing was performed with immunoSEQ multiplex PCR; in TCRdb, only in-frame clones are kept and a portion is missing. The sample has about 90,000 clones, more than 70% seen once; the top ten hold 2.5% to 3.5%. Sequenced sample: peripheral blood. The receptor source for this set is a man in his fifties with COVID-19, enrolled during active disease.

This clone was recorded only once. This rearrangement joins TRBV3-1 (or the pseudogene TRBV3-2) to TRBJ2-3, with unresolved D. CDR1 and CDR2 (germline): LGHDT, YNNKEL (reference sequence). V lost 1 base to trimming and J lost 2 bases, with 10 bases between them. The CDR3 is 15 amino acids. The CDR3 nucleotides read TGTGCCAGCAGCCAAGTTAGCCCGACCACAGATACGCAGTATTTT. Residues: CASSQVSPTTDTQYF.

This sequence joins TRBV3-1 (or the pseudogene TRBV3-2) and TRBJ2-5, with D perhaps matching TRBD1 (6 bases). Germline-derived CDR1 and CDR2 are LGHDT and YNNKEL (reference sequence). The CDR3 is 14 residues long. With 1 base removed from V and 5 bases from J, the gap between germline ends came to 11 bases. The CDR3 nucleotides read TGTGCCAGCAGCCAAGCCGGACAGATGGAGACCCAGTACTTC. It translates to CASSQAGQMETQYF.

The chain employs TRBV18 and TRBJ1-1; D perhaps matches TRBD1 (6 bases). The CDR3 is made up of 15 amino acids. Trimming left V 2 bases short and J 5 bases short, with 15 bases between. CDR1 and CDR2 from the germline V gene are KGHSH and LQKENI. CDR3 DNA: TGTGCCAGCTCACCAGGTTCGGGGGGCGATACTGAAGCTTTCTTT. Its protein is CASSPGSGGDTEAFF.

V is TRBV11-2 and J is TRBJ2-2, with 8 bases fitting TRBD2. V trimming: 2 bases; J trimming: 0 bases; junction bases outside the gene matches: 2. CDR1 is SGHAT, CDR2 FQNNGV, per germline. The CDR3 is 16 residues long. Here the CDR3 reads CASSLQAGANTGELFF. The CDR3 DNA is TGTGCCAGCAGCTTACAAGCGGGGGCGAACACCGGGGAGCTGTTTTTT.

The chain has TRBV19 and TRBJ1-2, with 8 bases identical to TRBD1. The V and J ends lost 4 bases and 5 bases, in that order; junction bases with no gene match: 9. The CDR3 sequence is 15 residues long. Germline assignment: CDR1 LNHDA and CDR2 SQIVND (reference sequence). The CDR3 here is CASSTSGQGSYGYTF. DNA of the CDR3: TGTGCCAGTAGTACGTCAGGACAGGGAAGTTATGGCTACACCTTC.

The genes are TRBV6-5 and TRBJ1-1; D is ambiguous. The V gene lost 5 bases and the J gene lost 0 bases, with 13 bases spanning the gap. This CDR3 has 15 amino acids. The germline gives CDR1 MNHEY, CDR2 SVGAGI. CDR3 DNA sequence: TGTGCCAGCAGTCCCCGGTCAATCATGAACACTGAAGCTTTCTTT. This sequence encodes CASSPRSIMNTEAFF.

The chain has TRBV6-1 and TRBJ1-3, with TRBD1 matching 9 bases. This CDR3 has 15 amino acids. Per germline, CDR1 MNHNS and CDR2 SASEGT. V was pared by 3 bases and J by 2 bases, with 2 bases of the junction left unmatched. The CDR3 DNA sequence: TGTGCCAGCAGTGACGGACAGGGGACTGGAAACACCATATATTTT. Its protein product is CASSDGQGTGNTIYF.

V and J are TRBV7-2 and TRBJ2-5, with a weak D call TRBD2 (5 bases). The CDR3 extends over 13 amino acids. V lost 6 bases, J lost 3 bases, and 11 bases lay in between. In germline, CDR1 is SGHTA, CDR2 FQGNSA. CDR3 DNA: TGTGCCAGCAGAAACGGGGTGGAAGAGACCCAGTACTTC. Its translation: CASRNGVEETQYF.

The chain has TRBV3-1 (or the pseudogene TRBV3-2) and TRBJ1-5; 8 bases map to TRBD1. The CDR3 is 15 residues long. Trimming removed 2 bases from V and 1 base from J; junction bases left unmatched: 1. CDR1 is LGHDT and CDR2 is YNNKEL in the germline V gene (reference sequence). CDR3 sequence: CASSQQGASNQPQHF. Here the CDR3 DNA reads TGTGCCAGCAGCCAACAGGGGGCAAGCAATCAGCCCCAGCATTTT.

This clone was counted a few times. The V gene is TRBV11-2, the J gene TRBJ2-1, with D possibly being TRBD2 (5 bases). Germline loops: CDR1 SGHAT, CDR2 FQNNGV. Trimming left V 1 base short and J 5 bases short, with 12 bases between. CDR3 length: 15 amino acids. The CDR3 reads CASSLGPSRDNEQFF. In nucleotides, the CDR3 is TGTGCCAGCAGCTTAGGTCCTAGCCGCGACAATGAGCAGTTCTTC. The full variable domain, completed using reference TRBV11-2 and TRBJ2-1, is EAGVAQSPRYKIIEKRQSVAFWCNPISGHATLYWYQQILGQGPKLLIQFQNNGVVDDSQLPKDRFSAERLKGVDSTLKIQPAKLEDSAVYLCASSLGPSRDNEQFFGPGTRLTVL.

In DNA form, the CDR3 reads TGTGCCAGCAGCCCCGGGACAGGGCTCTATGGCTACACCTTC. Residues: CASSPGTGLYGYTF. The chain uses TRBV3-1 (or the pseudogene TRBV3-2) and TRBJ1-2; TRBD1 matches 9 bases. The CDR3 has 14 amino acids. Trimming took 4 bases from V and 4 from J; bases not matched to a gene: 4. Germline V CDR1 and CDR2: LGHDT, YNNKEL (reference sequence).

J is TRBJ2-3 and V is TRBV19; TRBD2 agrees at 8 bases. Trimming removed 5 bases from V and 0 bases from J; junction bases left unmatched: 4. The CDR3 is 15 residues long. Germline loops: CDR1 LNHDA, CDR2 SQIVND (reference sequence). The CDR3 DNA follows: TGTGCCAGTAGTTTGCAGCGGGGGAGCACAGATACGCAGTATTTT. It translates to CASSLQRGSTDTQYF.

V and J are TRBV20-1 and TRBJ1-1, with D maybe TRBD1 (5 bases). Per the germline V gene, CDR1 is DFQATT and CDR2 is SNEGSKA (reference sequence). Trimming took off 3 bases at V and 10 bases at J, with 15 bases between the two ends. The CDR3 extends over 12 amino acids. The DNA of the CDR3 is TGCAGTGCTAGTGGCAGGGTGGAAGTAGCTTTCTTT. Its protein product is CSASGRVEVAFF.

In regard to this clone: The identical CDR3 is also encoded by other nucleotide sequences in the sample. The CDR3, as DNA: TGCGCCAGCAGCTTCTCGGGAATGAACACTGAAGCTTTCTTT. Protein sequence: CASSFSGMNTEAFF. The V gene is TRBV5-1, the J gene TRBJ1-1; D not resolved. Looked up from germline, CDR1 is SGHRS and CDR2 is YFSETQ. Trimming took off 2 bases at V and 0 bases at J, with 8 bases between the two ends. The CDR3 covers 14 residues.

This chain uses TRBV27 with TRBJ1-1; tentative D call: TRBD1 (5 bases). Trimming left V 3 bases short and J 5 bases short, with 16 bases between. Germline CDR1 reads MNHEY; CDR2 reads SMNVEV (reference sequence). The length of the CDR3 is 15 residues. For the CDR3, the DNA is TGTGCCAGCAGTTTTTTAGTAGGGGTTGGAACTGAAGCTTTCTTT. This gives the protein CASSFLVGVGTEAFF.

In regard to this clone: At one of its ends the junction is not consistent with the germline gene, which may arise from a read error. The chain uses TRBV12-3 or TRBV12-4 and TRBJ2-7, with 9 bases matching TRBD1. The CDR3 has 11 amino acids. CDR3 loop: CASRSTGGLDF. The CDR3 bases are TGTGCCAGCAGGTCAACAGGGGGCTTGGACTTC.

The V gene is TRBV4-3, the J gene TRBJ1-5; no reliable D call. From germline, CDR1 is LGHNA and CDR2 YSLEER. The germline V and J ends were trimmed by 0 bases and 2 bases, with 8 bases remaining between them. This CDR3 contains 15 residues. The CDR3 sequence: CASSQDHVRNQPQHF. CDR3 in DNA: TGCGCCAGCAGCCAAGATCATGTCCGCAATCAGCCCCAGCATTTT.

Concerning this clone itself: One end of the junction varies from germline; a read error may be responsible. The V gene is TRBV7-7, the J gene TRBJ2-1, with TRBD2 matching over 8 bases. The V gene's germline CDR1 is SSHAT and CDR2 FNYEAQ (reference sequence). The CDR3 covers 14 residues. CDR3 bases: TGTGCTAGCAGCTTAGGTGGGACTAGAAATGAGCAGTTCTTC. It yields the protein CASSLGGTRNEQFF.

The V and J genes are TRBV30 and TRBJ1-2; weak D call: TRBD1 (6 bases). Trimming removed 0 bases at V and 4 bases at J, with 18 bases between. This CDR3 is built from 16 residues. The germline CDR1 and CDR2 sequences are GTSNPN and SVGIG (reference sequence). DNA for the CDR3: TGTGCCTGGAGTGTACGTCTGTCTATCAGGGGCTATGGCTACACCTTC. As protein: CAWSVRLSIRGYGYTF.

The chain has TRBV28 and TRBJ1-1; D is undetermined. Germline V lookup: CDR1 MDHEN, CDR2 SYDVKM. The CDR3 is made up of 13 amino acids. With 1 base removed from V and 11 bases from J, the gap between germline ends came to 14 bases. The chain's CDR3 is CASSLLGVVRAFF. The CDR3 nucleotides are TGTGCCAGCAGTTTATTAGGAGTTGTTCGGGCTTTCTTT.

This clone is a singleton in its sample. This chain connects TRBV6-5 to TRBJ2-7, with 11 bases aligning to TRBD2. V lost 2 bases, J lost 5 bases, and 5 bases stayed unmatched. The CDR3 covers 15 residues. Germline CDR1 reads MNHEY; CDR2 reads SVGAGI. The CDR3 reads CASSYKTSGVDEQYF. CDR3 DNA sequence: TGTGCCAGCAGTTACAAGACTAGCGGGGTCGACGAGCAGTACTTC.

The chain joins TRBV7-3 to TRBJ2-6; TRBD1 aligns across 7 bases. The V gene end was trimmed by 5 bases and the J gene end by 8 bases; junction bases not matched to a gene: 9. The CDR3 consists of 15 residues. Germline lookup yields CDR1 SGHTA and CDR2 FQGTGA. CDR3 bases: TGTGCCAGCAGCCCGGACAGGACCCGGACCAACGTCCTGACTTTC. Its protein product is CASSPDRTRTNVLTF.